One and the same sample provided the 19 T cell receptor beta chains below, sequenced in a study of shared clonotypes between healthy human individuals. Only in-frame clones appear in the TCRdb table, and some are missing; sequencing was by immunoSEQ multiplex PCR. The data hold 2 million to 2.5 million clones, with about 94% observed a single time. The sample taken for sequencing was naive CD4+ T cells sorted from blood. The subset: CD45RA+ positively selected. The receptors come from a man younger than 35 in good health.

Written as DNA, the CDR3 is TGTGCCAGCTCAGCCCAACCGCCCAGCTCTGGAAACACCATATATTTT. Amino acids: CASSAQPPSSGNTIYF. This sequence joins TRBV18 and TRBJ1-3; unclear D gene. With 5 bases removed from V and 0 bases from J, the gap between germline ends came to 14 bases. Per germline, CDR1 KGHSH and CDR2 LQKENI. There are 16 residues in the CDR3.

This chain's CDR3 is CASSLVQNGGNTIYF. The DNA for the CDR3 is TGTGCCAGCAGCTTGGTACAGAACGGGGGAAACACCATATATTTT. The chain is built from TRBV5-6 and TRBJ1-3; D is uncertain. The V end lost 0 bases, the J end lost 4 bases, and 11 bases lay between the germline ends. The CDR3 totals 15 residues. Germline V gene sequence: CDR1 SGHDT, CDR2 YYEEEE. Supplemented by reference TRBV5-6 and TRBJ1-3, the full variable domain reads DAGVTQSPTHLIKTRGQQVTLRCSPKSGHDTVSWYQQALGQGPQFIFQYYEEEERQRGNFPDRFSGHQFPNYSSELNVNALLLGDSALYLCASSLVQNGGNTIYFGEGSWLTVV.

The chain joins TRBV28 to TRBJ1-5; TRBD1 is a possible D gene (6 bases). Germline-derived CDR1 and CDR2 are MDHEN and SYDVKM. Trimming pared 8 bases from V and 5 bases from J, leaving 10 bases between. The CDR3 sequence is 12 residues long. CDR3 region: CASHSGDQPQHF. The CDR3 DNA is TGTGCCAGCCACTCAGGGGATCAGCCCCAGCATTTT.

About this clone: Different DNA sequences within this sample yield the same CDR3. The chain joins TRBV5-1 to TRBJ2-3; tentative D call: TRBD2 (5 bases). The CDR3 runs to 15 residues. The ends were cut back, 3 bases at V and 0 bases at J, with 11 bases in the middle. Germline V CDR1 and CDR2: SGHRS, YFSETQ. The CDR3 DNA is TGCGCCAGCAGCTCGGACGGGATAAGCACAGATACGCAGTATTTT. Protein sequence: CASSSDGISTDTQYF.

V gene TRBV5-1 combines with J gene TRBJ2-7; TRBD2 is a possible D gene (5 bases). CDR3 size: 16 residues. Germline V gives CDR1 SGHRS, CDR2 YFSETQ. Trimming pared 0 bases from V and 3 bases from J, leaving 16 bases between. The CDR3 spells CASSLAFGEGFYEQYF. The CDR3 bases are TGCGCCAGCAGCTTGGCGTTCGGGGAAGGGTTCTACGAGCAGTACTTC.

V usage is TRBV6-5 and J usage is TRBJ1-2; D is unresolved. CDR3 length equals 12 residues. CDR1 is MNHEY and CDR2 is SVGAGI in the germline V gene. The ends were cut back, 6 bases at V and 5 bases at J, with 10 bases in the middle. The chain's CDR3 is CASSSEIYGYTF. Here the CDR3 DNA reads TGTGCCAGCAGCTCAGAAATTTATGGCTACACCTTC.

About this clone: The same CDR3 is also encoded by other DNA sequences in this sample. This chain uses TRBV5-1 with TRBJ2-7; no clear D gene. The CDR3 covers 13 residues. Germline CDR1 reads SGHRS; CDR2 reads YFSETQ. V lost 2 bases to trimming and J lost 4 bases, with 10 bases between them. CDR3 DNA: TGCGCCAGCAGCTTAGAAGGGCTTTACGAGCAGTACTTC. This gives the protein CASSLEGLYEQYF.

The chain links TRBV7-2 to TRBJ2-7; the match to TRBD2 covers 7 bases. The germline gives CDR1 SGHTA, CDR2 FQGNSA. V lost 1 base, J lost 6 bases, and 9 bases stayed unmatched. This CDR3 is 15 amino acids long. The CDR3 DNA reads TGTGCCAGCAGCTTAGTTGCGGGAGCCGGTTCCGAGCAGTACTTC. Translation gives CASSLVAGAGSEQYF. Full variable domain (missing parts from reference TRBV7-2 and TRBJ2-7): GAGVSQSPSNKVTEKGKDVELRCDPISGHTALYWYRQSLGQGLEFLIYFQGNSAPDKSGLPSDRFSAERTGGSVSTLTIQRTQQEDSAVYLCASSLVAGAGSEQYFGPGTRLTVT.

For this clone: The same CDR3 can be traced to other DNA sequences in this sample. The V gene is TRBV2, the J gene TRBJ1-5; 11 bases map to TRBD1. Germline-derived CDR1 and CDR2 are SNHLY and FYNNEI. The CDR3 consists of 14 residues. After removal of 6 bases from V and 5 bases from J, the junction contained 3 bases not matched to a gene. This CDR3 reads CASSSGQGDQPQHF. The CDR3 DNA follows: TGTGCCAGCAGCTCGGGACAGGGGGATCAGCCCCAGCATTTT.

This chain connects TRBV5-1 to TRBJ2-7, with D tentatively TRBD1 or TRBD2 (6 bases each). The germline V gene encodes CDR1 SGHRS and CDR2 YFSETQ. Between the trimmed V and J ends, which lost 4 bases and 6 bases, there was a span of 14 bases. The CDR3 is made up of 13 amino acids. CDR3 amino acids: CASSGGGPREQYF. In nucleotides, the CDR3 is TGCGCCAGCAGCGGTGGGGGGCCCCGCGAGCAGTACTTC.

The chain combines TRBV7-2 with TRBJ2-1; TRBD2 is a possible D gene (5 bases). Germline CDR1 and CDR2: SGHTA and FQGNSA. Trimming removed 3 bases from V and 7 bases from J, with 22 bases in between. The CDR3 sequence is 17 residues long. The CDR3 DNA is TGTGCCAGCAGCTTCAGCGGAGGTGGGGTCAGTATTAATGAGCAGTTCTTC. It codes for CASSFSGGGVSINEQFF. Using reference TRBV7-2 and TRBJ2-1 for the parts outside the CDR3, the full variable domain is GAGVSQSPSNKVTEKGKDVELRCDPISGHTALYWYRQSLGQGLEFLIYFQGNSAPDKSGLPSDRFSAERTGGSVSTLTIQRTQQEDSAVYLCASSFSGGGVSINEQFFGPGTRLTVL.

The V and J genes are TRBV7-2 and TRBJ1-1; 7 nucleotides line up with TRBD1. Germline V lookup: CDR1 SGHTA, CDR2 FQGNSA. The V segment lost 2 bases and the J segment 0 bases; nucleotides outside the gene matches: 6. The CDR3 runs to 16 residues. CDR3 sequence: CASSLQGGPLNTEAFF. The DNA for the CDR3 is TGTGCCAGCAGCTTACAGGGGGGGCCCCTGAACACTGAAGCTTTCTTT. The full variable domain, completed using reference TRBV7-2 and TRBJ1-1, is GAGVSQSPSNKVTEKGKDVELRCDPISGHTALYWYRQSLGQGLEFLIYFQGNSAPDKSGLPSDRFSAERTGGSVSTLTIQRTQQEDSAVYLCASSLQGGPLNTEAFFGQGTRLTVV.

This chain uses TRBV11-2 with TRBJ2-2, with 7 bases that match TRBD1. Germline CDR1 is SGHAT and CDR2 is FQNNGV. The CDR3 spans 13 residues. The J segment lost 6 bases and the V segment lost 6 bases, leaving 4 bases of the junction unmatched. CDR3 sequence: CASSSDRAGELFF. CDR3 DNA: TGTGCCAGCAGTTCAGACAGGGCCGGGGAGCTGTTTTTT.

The chain joins TRBV30 to TRBJ1-3; 8 bases fit TRBD1. After removal of 4 bases from V and 3 bases from J, the junction contained 2 bases not matched to a gene. Germline CDR1 and CDR2: GTSNPN and SVGIG (reference sequence). There are 13 residues in the CDR3. This CDR3 is CAWTGGSGNTIYF. CDR3 bases: TGTGCCTGGACAGGGGGCAGTGGAAACACCATATATTTT.

The table lists this clone with a count of one. Written as DNA, the CDR3 is TGTGCCAGCAGCCTGGAGGCGGGGGGGAGTAATGAGCAGTTCTTC. Translating gives CASSLEAGGSNEQFF. The gene calls are TRBV11-3 and TRBJ2-1; 9 bases are a match to TRBD2. The V and J ends lost 5 bases and 7 bases, in that order; junction bases with no gene match: 9. Germline V gene sequence: CDR1 SGHNT, CDR2 YENEEA. There are 15 residues in the CDR3.

Worth noting for this clone: Different DNA sequences within this sample yield the same CDR3. V gene TRBV7-2 combines with J gene TRBJ2-7; TRBD2 aligns across 11 bases. CDR3 length: 13 residues. In germline, CDR1 is SGHTA, CDR2 FQGNSA. The V and J ends lost 5 bases and 3 bases, in that order; junction bases with no gene match: 0. The CDR3: CASSTSGGYEQYF. Here the CDR3 DNA reads TGTGCCAGCAGCACTAGCGGGGGCTACGAGCAGTACTTC.

The chain employs TRBV6-1 and TRBJ2-5, with D unclear. V was trimmed by 5 bases and J by 3 bases, leaving 7 bases between them. Germline CDR1 and CDR2: MNHNS and SASEGT. The CDR3 loop spans 12 amino acids. CDR3 sequence: CASSNRKETQYF. The CDR3 bases are TGTGCCAGCAGTAACAGAAAAGAGACCCAGTACTTC.

The chain carries TRBV4-2 and TRBJ1-3; D remains ambiguous. The CDR3 totals 14 residues. The germline V gene encodes CDR1 LGHNA and CDR2 YNFKEQ. With 6 bases removed from V and 0 bases from J, the gap between germline ends came to 9 bases. The CDR3 DNA reads as TGTGCCAGCAGGGGAGAGGGCTCTGGAAACACCATATATTTT. Protein product: CASRGEGSGNTIYF.

This sequence joins TRBV10-3 and TRBJ2-2; tentative D call: TRBD1 (6 bases). V dropped 6 bases and J dropped 0 bases, with 8 bases sitting between them. Germline loops: CDR1 ENHRY, CDR2 SYGVKD. The CDR3 loop spans 14 amino acids. For the CDR3, the DNA is TGTGCCATCAGAAGGACAGCGAACACCGGGGAGCTGTTTTTT. Protein sequence: CAIRRTANTGELFF.